The clone carrying this TCR beta chain has only a few counts. Antigen: not known. Per the germline V gene, CDR1 is DFQATT and CDR2 is SNEGSKA (reference sequence). The V gene end was trimmed by 4 bases and the J gene end by 0 bases; junction bases not matched to a gene: 9. The CDR3 has 15 residues. This entry is derived from a study of yellow fever vaccine responses in identical twins. TCRdb processed the RT-PCR reads anew with MiXCR; each CDR3 protein has one entry. The table lists more than 400 distinct CDR3 sequences, less than 85% of them singletons. Study-wide results and limits: Twins' vaccine T cell responses were reported to seem partly convergent and partly personalized.

The TCR was taken from a woman under 30 who received the yellow fever vaccine. Material: T cells from blood (PBMCs), unsorted or a sorted subset (not recorded which), obtained before or after yellow fever vaccination (not recorded which). V and J are TRBV20-1 and TRBJ2-7, with 7 bases matching TRBD2. Written as DNA, the CDR3 is TGCAGTGCTAACCCTCGGGACTATCTCTCCTACGAGCAGTACTTC. Protein product: CSANPRDYLSYEQYF.